These T cell receptor beta chains were read from a single sample in a study of shared clonotypes between healthy human individuals. Profiled with immunoSEQ multiplex PCR; TCRdb holds only in-frame clones, not every one. The sample records roughly 2.4 million clones, approximately 96% being singletons. The sequencing sample was made of naive CD4+ T cells sorted from blood. These receptors were taken from a man in his late teens or twenties in good health. The CDR3 runs from the conserved cysteine through the conserved F or W. The order of the fields is CDR3 protein, V gene, clone size. Only some rows state a clone size, as once, few, many or a class for expanded clones.

CDR3 protein: CASSPIDLKEKLFF
V gene: TRBV7-9
clone size: -

CDR3 protein: CASRLDSYSPLHF
V gene: TRBV5-1
clone size: -

CDR3 protein: CAWSVKGVIGNGYTF
V gene: TRBV30
clone size: -

CDR3 protein: CAISDSGGETQYF
V gene: TRBV10-3
clone size: -

CDR3 protein: CASSKGGGEQFF
V gene: TRBV11-1
clone size: -

CDR3 protein: CASSWDRAYEQYF
V gene: TRBV5-6
clone size: -

CDR3 protein: CASSGRGREQYF
V gene: TRBV25-1
clone size: -

CDR3 protein: CAWSVRRLAGEPYNEQFF
V gene: TRBV30
clone size: -

CDR3 protein: CASREQGGAPSEEQYF
V gene: TRBV10-1
clone size: -

CDR3 protein: CASSPLANTGELFF
V gene: TRBV7-8
clone size: -

CDR3 protein: CASSRTSGSMKETQYF
V gene: TRBV27
clone size: -

CDR3 protein: CASSGQGGYNSPLHF
V gene: TRBV6-6
clone size: -

CDR3 protein: CAIGQGGAGNEKLFF
V gene: TRBV10-3
clone size: -

CDR3 protein: CAITETEASGRRTDTQYF
V gene: TRBV10-3
clone size: -

CDR3 protein: CASSMGRSNYGYTF
V gene: TRBV19
clone size: -

CDR3 protein: CASSSLLGGSNTGELFF
V gene: TRBV5-1
clone size: -

CDR3 protein: CASSQTLTGLAGFPDTQYF
V gene: TRBV4-1
clone size: -

CDR3 protein: CASSIGQTYGYTF
V gene: TRBV5-1
clone size: -

CDR3 protein: CASSLAAGDFADTQYF
V gene: TRBV5-1
clone size: -

CDR3 protein: CASSQEGPRLGKLFF
V gene: TRBV14
clone size: -

CDR3 protein: CASSAGFSGPPHTDTQYF
V gene: TRBV25-1
clone size: -

CDR3 protein: CSVGAGYYGYTF
V gene: TRBV29-1
clone size: -

CDR3 protein: CASSPPGLSNDEQYF
V gene: TRBV18
clone size: -

CDR3 protein: CASSPPHNQPQHF
V gene: TRBV5-8
clone size: -

CDR3 protein: CASRSEGYGYTF
V gene: TRBV2
clone size: -

CDR3 protein: CASSLTTFGGQSNTEAFF
V gene: TRBV28
clone size: -

CDR3 protein: CAISVQLAGSYEQYF
V gene: TRBV10-3
clone size: -

CDR3 protein: CASSLGGLGYYEQYF
V gene: TRBV5-1
clone size: -

CDR3 protein: CASSVGRATQAFF
V gene: TRBV9
clone size: -

CDR3 protein: CASSQEDGVRYEQYF
V gene: TRBV14
clone size: -

CDR3 protein: CASSQERWDQPQHF
V gene: TRBV4-3
clone size: -

CDR3 protein: CASSQRGWETQYF
V gene: TRBV4-1
clone size: few

CDR3 protein: CASSEAHDYEQFF
V gene: TRBV2
clone size: -

CDR3 protein: CAWSEDTNTIYF
V gene: TRBV30
clone size: -

CDR3 protein: CASSPQGKSSPLHF
V gene: TRBV11-2
clone size: -

CDR3 protein: CATRGTSTNEKLFF
V gene: TRBV28
clone size: -

CDR3 protein: CASTRTSGSVGEQFF
V gene: TRBV11-2
clone size: -

CDR3 protein: CAWSPDPYEQYF
V gene: TRBV30
clone size: -

CDR3 protein: CASSSTGIEKLFF
V gene: TRBV5-1
clone size: -

CDR3 protein: CASSEDLAGNEQFF
V gene: TRBV2
clone size: -

CDR3 protein: CASSLVASGSAEQYF
V gene: TRBV5-4
clone size: -

CDR3 protein: CASSRADLYGYTF
V gene: TRBV19
clone size: -

CDR3 protein: CASSQTGVVGKLFF
V gene: TRBV28
clone size: -

CDR3 protein: CASSPGGGTDTQYF
V gene: TRBV5-1
clone size: -

CDR3 protein: CASSPAGTSGTDTQYF
V gene: TRBV5-4
clone size: -

CDR3 protein: CATSRDRGYSNQPQHF
V gene: TRBV15
clone size: -

CDR3 protein: CASSPQQGPEAFF
V gene: TRBV5-4
clone size: -

CDR3 protein: CASSLVGGTGELFF
V gene: TRBV5-1
clone size: -

CDR3 protein: CASSLTSGRARDTQYF
V gene: TRBV19
clone size: -

CDR3 protein: CASRDRSSYNEQFF
V gene: TRBV28
clone size: -

CDR3 protein: CASSVSGVAYEQYF
V gene: TRBV6-1
clone size: -

CDR3 protein: CASSDGATGVLSGYTF
V gene: TRBV2
clone size: -

CDR3 protein: CASSPKWGNTEAFF
V gene: TRBV7-2
clone size: -

CDR3 protein: CASSRDRESSYEQYF
V gene: TRBV18
clone size: -